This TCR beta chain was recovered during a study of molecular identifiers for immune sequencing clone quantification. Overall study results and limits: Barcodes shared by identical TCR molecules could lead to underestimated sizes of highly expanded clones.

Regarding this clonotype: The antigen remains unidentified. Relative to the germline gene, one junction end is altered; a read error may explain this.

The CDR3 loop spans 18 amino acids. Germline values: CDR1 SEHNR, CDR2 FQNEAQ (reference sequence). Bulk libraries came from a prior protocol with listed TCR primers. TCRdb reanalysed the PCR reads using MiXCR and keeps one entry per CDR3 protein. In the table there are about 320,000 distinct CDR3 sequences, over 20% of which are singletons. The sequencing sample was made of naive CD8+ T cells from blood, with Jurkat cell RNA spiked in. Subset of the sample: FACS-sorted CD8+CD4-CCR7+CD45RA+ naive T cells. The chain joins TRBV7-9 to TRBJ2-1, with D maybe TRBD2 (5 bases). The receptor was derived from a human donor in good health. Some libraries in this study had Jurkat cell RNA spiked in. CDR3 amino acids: CASSLVLGRNLNGNEQSF. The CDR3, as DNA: TGTGCCAGCAGCTTAGTTTTGGGCCGGAACCTCAACGGGAATGAGCAGTCCTTC.